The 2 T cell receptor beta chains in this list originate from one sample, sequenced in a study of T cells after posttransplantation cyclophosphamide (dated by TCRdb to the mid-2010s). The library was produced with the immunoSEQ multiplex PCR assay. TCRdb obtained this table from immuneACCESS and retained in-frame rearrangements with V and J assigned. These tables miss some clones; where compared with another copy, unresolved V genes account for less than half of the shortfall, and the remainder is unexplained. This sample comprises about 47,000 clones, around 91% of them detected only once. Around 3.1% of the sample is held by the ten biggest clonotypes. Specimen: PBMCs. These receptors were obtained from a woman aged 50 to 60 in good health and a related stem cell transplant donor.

DNA for the CDR3: TGTGCCAGCAGCGCCACAGGGGCCCGGGATGGCTACACCTTC. Translation: CASSATGARDGYTF. The V and J genes are TRBV7-3 and TRBJ1-2, with TRBD1 matching 7 bases. The V and J ends lost 5 bases and 6 bases, in that order; junction bases with no gene match: 9. This CDR3 region has 14 residues. Looked up from germline, CDR1 is SGHTA and CDR2 is FQGTGA.

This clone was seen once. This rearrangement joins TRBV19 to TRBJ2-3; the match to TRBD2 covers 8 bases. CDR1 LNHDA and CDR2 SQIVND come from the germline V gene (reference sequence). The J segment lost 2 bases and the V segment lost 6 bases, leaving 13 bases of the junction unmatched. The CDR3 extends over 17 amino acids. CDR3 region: CASRRGGRGGLTDTQYF. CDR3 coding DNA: TGTGCCAGTAGACGCGGGGGGAGGGGTGGCCTCACAGATACGCAGTATTTT.